The 21 T cell receptor beta chains in this list originate from one sample, sequenced in a study of tumor and adjacent non-tumor tissue in lung cancer listed by TCRdb under 2018. The library was built by means of multiplex PCR. This sample was sequenced with an Illumina HiSeq 2500. Following protocols modified from ARM-PCR, the researchers constructed TCRbeta libraries through three rounds of nested PCR with primers (Table S4). TCRdb reanalyzed the raw reads on its own, using fastp at Q25 for trimming and MiXCR for clone calling, and kept in-frame beta chains. All rows with the same CDR3 protein become a single entry with the most common DNA and genes. This sample lists over 80,000 distinct CDR3 sequences; 75% to 90% were detected once. Less than 40% of the sample is in the top ten clones. Bulk unsorted tissue served as the source for RNA extraction, and RNA quality was assessed using a NanoDrop ND-1000 and an Agilent 2100. The normal lung samples consisted of distant non-tumor tissue collected more than 3 cm from the tumor edge.

The sample comprised distant non-tumor lung tissue. These receptors were taken from a man in his fifties or sixties with small cell lung cancer.

Note on this clonotype: An end of the junction does not agree with germline; a read error may underlie this. The chain carries TRBV6-5 and TRBJ2-4, with D possibly being TRBD2 (6 bases). The CDR3 has 14 amino acids. Germline assignment: CDR1 MNHEY and CDR2 SVGAGI. In DNA, the CDR3 is TGTCCCAGCATTTACTCGGGGGAGTCGAGCATTCAGTACTTC. It is translated as CPSIYSGESSIQYF.

The V gene is TRBV30, the J gene TRBJ2-1, with D possibly TRBD2 on 6 matching bases. Deletions cut 5 bases from V and 8 bases from J, with 10 bases between. The CDR3 is made up of 11 amino acids. The V gene's germline CDR1 is GTSNPN and CDR2 SVGIG (reference sequence). CDR3 protein: CAWREYDEQFF. The CDR3 region has the DNA TGTGCCTGGCGGGAGTATGATGAGCAGTTCTTC. Based on the CDR3 plus reference TRBV30 and TRBJ2-1, the full variable domain is SQTIHQWPATLVQPVGSPLSLECTVEGTSNPNLYWYRQAAGRGLQLLFYSVGIGQISSEVPQNLSASRPQDRQFILSSKKLLLSDSGFYLCAWREYDEQFFGPGTRLTVL.

The V and J genes are TRBV29-1 and TRBJ2-1, with a tentative D call TRBD1 (6 bases). V gave up 8 bases and J gave up 2 bases, with 16 bases separating them. This CDR3 is 14 amino acids long. CDR1 SQVTM and CDR2 ANQGSEA come from the germline V gene. In nucleotides, the CDR3 is TGCAGCCTTGTATGCAGGGGCACCTACAATGAGCAGTTCTTC. Encoded protein: CSLVCRGTYNEQFF.

About this clonotype itself: At one of its ends the junction is not consistent with the germline gene, which may arise from a read error. The genes are TRBV6-5 and TRBJ2-3; D possibly corresponds to TRBD2 (5 bases). Germline loops: CDR1 MNHEY, CDR2 SVGAGI. The CDR3 sequence is 11 residues long. The CDR3 DNA is TGTGCCAACAGCGTGGGAGATACGCTGTATTTT. It is translated as CANSVGDTLYF.

This clonotype has a count of ten or more. This sequence joins TRBV7-9 and TRBJ2-5; 8 nucleotides line up with TRBD1. V was pared by 6 bases and J by 7 bases, with 13 bases of the junction left unmatched. The germline CDR1 and CDR2 sequences are SEHNR and FQNEAQ (reference sequence). The CDR3 is 15 amino acids. CDR3 loop: CASSDEGQARWTQYF. In DNA form, the CDR3 reads TGTGCCAGCAGTGATGAGGGACAGGCTCGTTGGACCCAGTACTTC.

Regarding this clonotype: A much bigger clone sits one base away, suggesting this may be a read error. This chain uses TRBV20-1 with TRBJ2-3, with TRBD2 identical over 7 bases. Germline values: CDR1 DFQATT, CDR2 SNEGSKA (reference sequence). The CDR3 totals 15 residues. The V segment lost 6 bases and the J segment 6 bases; nucleotides outside the gene matches: 15. The CDR3 DNA reads TGCAGTGCCACCTCGGGGCTAGCGGTAATGGATACGCAGTATTTT. It specifies CSATSGLAVMDTQYF.

Worth noting for this clonotype: Compared with germline, one end of the junction differs, possibly owing to a read error. V gene TRBV10-3 combines with J gene TRBJ2-3; 10 nucleotides line up with TRBD2. Germline V gene sequence: CDR1 ENHRY, CDR2 SYGVKD. CDR3 length equals 15 residues. The CDR3 here is CAISSASGSTNTQYF. The CDR3 nucleotides are TGTGCCATCAGCTCGGCTAGCGGGAGCACAAATACACAGTATTTT.

This clonotype appeared many times. CDR3 amino acids: CASSLTEGNIQYF. The DNA of the CDR3 is TGTGCCAGCAGCTTAACAGAGGGGAACATTCAGTACTTC. This chain joins TRBV5-6 and TRBJ2-4; D tentatively reads TRBD1 or TRBD2 (5 bases each). The CDR3 covers 13 residues. Germline values: CDR1 SGHDT, CDR2 YYEEEE. With 2 bases removed from V and 7 bases from J, the gap between germline ends came to 10 bases.

As concerns this clonotype: One end of the junction does not line up with germline, which may come from a read error. The J gene is TRBJ2-7, the V gene TRBV29-1; 7 bases map to TRBD2. The CDR3 has 14 residues. Per germline, CDR1 SQVTM and CDR2 ANQGSEA. The CDR3: CSVAGGSPYCEQYF. The CDR3 coding sequence is TGCAGTGTTGCTGGCGGGAGCCCCTACTGCGAGCAGTACTTC.

With regard to this clonotype: At one boundary the junction diverges from the germline segment, which might be a read error. The chain has TRBV6-5 and TRBJ2-6, with 8 bases aligning to TRBD1. There are 17 residues in the CDR3. Germline V gene sequence: CDR1 MNHEY, CDR2 SVGAGI. The CDR3 reads CASSLDRDLSGTNILTF. Written as DNA, the CDR3 is TGTGCCAGCAGCCTGGACAGGGACCTCTCTGGGACCAACATCCTGACTTTC.

The DNA of the CDR3 is TGTGCCAGCAGCTTAGGGCTCCGCATAAAGACTGAAGCTTTCTTT. Protein product: CASSLGLRIKTEAFF. The chain couples TRBV11-1 to TRBJ1-1; D is unresolved. Trimming stripped 1 base from V and 5 bases from J, with 14 bases between. CDR1 is SGHAT and CDR2 is FQDESV in the germline V gene (reference sequence). CDR3 size: 15 residues.

The chain couples TRBV11-3 to TRBJ2-7; tentatively, D is TRBD2 (5 bases). Trimming pared 0 bases from V and 6 bases from J, leaving 9 bases between. The germline CDR1 and CDR2 sequences are SGHNT and YENEEA. CDR3 length equals 13 residues. CDR3 sequence (DNA): TGTGCCAGCAGCTTAGAAACTAGTTGCGAGCAGTACTTC. This encodes CASSLETSCEQYF.

The rearrangement uses TRBV4-1 and TRBJ2-2; TRBD2 aligns across 10 bases. With V trimmed by 2 bases and J by 8 bases, 14 bases remained unmatched. The germline V gene encodes CDR1 MGHRA and CDR2 YSYEKL. The CDR3 loop spans 18 amino acids. CDR3 amino acids: CASSQSPSGRGRTGELFF. DNA for the CDR3: TGCGCCAGCAGCCAATCTCCTAGCGGGAGAGGGAGAACAGGGGAGCTGTTTTTT.

This clonotype has only a few counts. At one boundary the junction diverges from the germline segment, which might be a read error. V gene TRBV6-5 combines with J gene TRBJ1-4, with D perhaps TRBD1 (6 bases). The CDR3 consists of 16 residues. Germline CDR1 is MNHEY and CDR2 is SVGAGI. The CDR3 spells CASRSATVTGEEKLFF. CDR3 coding DNA: TGTGCCAGCAGGTCCGCAACCGTGACAGGAGAAGAAAAGCTGTTTTTT.

This clonotype was recorded only once. A junction boundary mismatches the germline segment, possibly from a read error. J is TRBJ2-1 and V is TRBV5-1; D is possibly TRBD1 (6 bases). The CDR3 spans 15 residues. Germline values: CDR1 SGHRS, CDR2 YFSETQ. The CDR3: CASNLGAPEANEEFF. CDR3 nucleotide sequence: TGCGCTAGCAACTTGGGGGCCCCGGAAGCCAATGAGGAGTTCTTC. Using reference TRBV5-1 and TRBJ2-1 for the parts outside the CDR3, the full variable domain is KAGVTQTPRYLIKTRGQQVTLSCSPISGHRSVSWYQQTPGQGLQFLFEYFSETQRNKGNFPGRFSGRQFSNSRSEMNVSTLELGDSALYLCASNLGAPEANEEFFGPGTRLTVL.

As regards this clonotype: The conserved phenylalanine or tryptophan is not found at the CDR3 terminus, so this likely reflects a read error. The rearrangement uses TRBV11-2 and TRBJ2-3; D ambiguous. The CDR3 has 13 amino acids. Germline CDR1 and CDR2: SGHAT and FQNNGV. In DNA form, the CDR3 reads TGTGCCCGCAGCCTAGACTGGACAGATACGCAGTATTAT. This encodes CARSLDWTDTQYY.

This clonotype came up a few times. One end of the junction does not line up with germline, which may come from a read error. This rearrangement joins TRBV12-3 or TRBV12-4 to TRBJ1-5; D is unresolved. This CDR3 has 15 amino acids. The CDR3 here is CASTKAGSGKQPQHF. DNA of the CDR3: TGTGCCAGCACCAAAGCGGGGAGTGGCAAACAGCCTCAGCATTTT.

This clonotype was seen a handful of times. The rearrangement joins TRBV12-3 or TRBV12-4 to TRBJ2-5; a weak D match, TRBD2 (6 bases). The CDR3 spans 15 residues. Trimming took 10 bases from V and 2 from J, leaving 20 bases between them. This chain's CDR3 is CAISPYSGGQETQYF. The CDR3 region has the DNA TGTGCCATCAGCCCCTATAGCGGAGGACAAGAGACCCAGTACTTC.

This chain links TRBV24-1 with TRBJ2-1; 7 bases match TRBD2. V trimming: 6 bases; J trimming: 3 bases; junction bases outside the gene matches: 7. Germline V gene data show CDR1 as KGHDR and CDR2 as SFDVKD. There are 15 residues in the CDR3. The CDR3: CATSQGLVDYNEQFF. The CDR3 DNA is TGTGCCACCAGTCAAGGACTAGTGGACTACAATGAGCAGTTCTTC.

As for this clonotype: A read error may produce the germline difference seen at one junction end. This chain connects TRBV4-2 to TRBJ2-2; 9 bases are a match to TRBD2. The V gene's germline CDR1 is LGHNA and CDR2 YNFKEQ. This CDR3 has 17 amino acids. The DNA of the CDR3 is TGTGCCAGCAGCGAAGGAGCTAGCGGGACCCACAACGGGGAGCTGCTTTTT. This gives the protein CASSEGASGTHNGELLF.

Points on this clonotype: A much larger clone is a single base away; this may be a read error. The rearrangement uses TRBV28 and TRBJ2-5; D possibly matches TRBD1 or TRBD2 (5 bases each). Germline values: CDR1 MDHEN, CDR2 SYDVKM. Trimming removed 11 bases from V and 7 bases from J, with 29 bases in between. CDR3 size: 16 residues. CDR3: CARWEMGLGQPGTQYF. DNA of the CDR3: TGTGCCCGTTGGGAGATGGGGTTGGGGCAGCCGGGGACCCAGTACTTC.